This TCR beta chain was profiled in a study of regulatory T cells in long-lasting Graves disease. General study points: Study was limited to peripheral blood, excluding thyroid tissue. TCR diversity in persistent Graves' patients was below that of newly diagnosed ones.

Building the TCR beta libraries relied on iRepertoire HTBI primers, and CDR3 regions underwent Arm-PCR. TCRdb re-called the multiplex PCR reads through MiXCR, storing one row per CDR3 protein. Among hundreds of thousands of distinct CDR3 sequences, 20% to 25% were seen once, and the ten largest hold around 7%. The sample's time point: persistent/refractory GD, antithyroid drugs over 5 years with positive TRAb. Extracted RNA from PBMCs served as the source of the TCR library. An endocrinology department in Xi'an, China, supplied the patients. This clonotype was recorded at least ten times. As yet, its antigen is unknown. The CDR3 has 16 amino acids. J gave up 4 bases and V 2 bases, and 9 bases lay outside the gene matches. Germline CDR1 and CDR2: MDHEN and SYDVKM.

The material was peripheral blood mononuclear cells (PBMCs), obtained when the disease was refractory, from a patient treated with antithyroid drugs. The rearrangement links TRBV28 to TRBJ2-5; 8 positions agree with TRBD2. This TCR was recovered from a female donor with Graves disease. CDR3 region: CASSLGISGRRETQYF. DNA of the CDR3: TGTGCCAGCAGTTTAGGTATAAGCGGGAGACGAGAGACCCAGTACTTC.